The clone carrying this T cell receptor beta chain was counted ten times or more. Its antigen is unidentified. This sample stems from a study of T-cell reconstitution after alpha-beta-depleted transplantation in children. General study points: A year post-transplant, T-cell counts and diversity derived mostly from newly produced T cells. Several hundred expanded graft clones reportedly were the source of alpha-beta T cells about two months after transplant.

The J segment lost 1 base and the V segment lost 0 bases, leaving 2 bases of the junction unmatched. There are 15 residues in the CDR3. From germline, CDR1 is MNHEY and CDR2 SVGAGI. Unique molecular identifiers were incorporated during preparation of the TCRbeta library. TCRdb analysed the PCR reads with MiXCR anew, one entry per CDR3 protein. The sample lists about 580,000 distinct CDR3 sequences; 20% to 25% were seen once. This receptor was taken from a boy in the first two years of life who had a stem cell transplant for acute myeloid leukemia, so the T cells may come from the graft donor. The sample consisted of PBMCs, mostly from graft donor cells, taken 360 days after TCRalphabeta/CD19-depleted stem cell transplant. This rearrangement joins TRBV6-5 to TRBJ2-7, with 8 bases fitting TRBD1. For the CDR3, the DNA is TGTGCCAGCAGTTACTCTCGGGACAGGTCCTACGAGCAGTACTTC. It encodes CASSYSRDRSYEQYF.